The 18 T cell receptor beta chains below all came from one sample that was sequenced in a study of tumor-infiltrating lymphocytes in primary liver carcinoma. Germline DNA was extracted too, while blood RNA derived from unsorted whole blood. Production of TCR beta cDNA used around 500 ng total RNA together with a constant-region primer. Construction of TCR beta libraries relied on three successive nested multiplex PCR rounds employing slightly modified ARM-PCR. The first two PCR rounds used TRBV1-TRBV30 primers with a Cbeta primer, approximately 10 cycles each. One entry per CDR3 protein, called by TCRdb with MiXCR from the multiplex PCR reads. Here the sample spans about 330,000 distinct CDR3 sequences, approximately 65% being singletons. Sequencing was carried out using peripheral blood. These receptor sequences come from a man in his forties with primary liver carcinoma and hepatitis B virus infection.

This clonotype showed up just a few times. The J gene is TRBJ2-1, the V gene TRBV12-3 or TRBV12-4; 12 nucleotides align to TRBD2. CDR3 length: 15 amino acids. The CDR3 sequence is CALTLAGGGRTEQFF. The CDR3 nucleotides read TGTGCGTTGACTCTAGCGGGAGGGGGAAGGACTGAGCAGTTCTTC.

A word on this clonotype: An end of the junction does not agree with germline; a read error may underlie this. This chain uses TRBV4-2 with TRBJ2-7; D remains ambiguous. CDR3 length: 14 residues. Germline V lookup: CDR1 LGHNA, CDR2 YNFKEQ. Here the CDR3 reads CASNQDRGLYKRYF. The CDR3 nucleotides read TGTGCCAGCAACCAAGATCGTGGGCTCTACAAGCGGTACTTC.

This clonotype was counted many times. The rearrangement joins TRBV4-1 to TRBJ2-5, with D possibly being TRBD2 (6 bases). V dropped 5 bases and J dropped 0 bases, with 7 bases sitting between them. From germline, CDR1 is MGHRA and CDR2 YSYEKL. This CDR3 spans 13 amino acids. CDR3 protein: CASSAGYQETQYF. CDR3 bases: TGCGCCAGCAGCGCGGGGTACCAAGAGACCCAGTACTTC.

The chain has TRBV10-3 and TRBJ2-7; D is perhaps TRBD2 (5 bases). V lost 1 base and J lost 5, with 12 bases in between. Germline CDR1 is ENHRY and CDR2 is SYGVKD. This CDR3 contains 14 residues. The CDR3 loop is CAISEFLAGNEQYF. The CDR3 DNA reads TGTGCCATCAGTGAGTTTCTAGCTGGAAACGAGCAGTACTTC.

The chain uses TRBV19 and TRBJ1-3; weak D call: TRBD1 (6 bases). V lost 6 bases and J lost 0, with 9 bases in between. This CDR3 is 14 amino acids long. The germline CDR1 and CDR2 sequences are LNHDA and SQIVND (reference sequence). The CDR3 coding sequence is TGTGCCAGTAGAGGACAGAACTCTGGAAACACCATATATTTT. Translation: CASRGQNSGNTIYF.

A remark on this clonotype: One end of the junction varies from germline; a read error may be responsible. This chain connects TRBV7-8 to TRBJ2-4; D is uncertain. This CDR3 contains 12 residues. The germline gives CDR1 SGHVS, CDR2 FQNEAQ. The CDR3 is CASSLGENIRYF. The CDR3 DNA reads TGTGCCAGCAGCTTAGGAGAAAACATTCGGTACTTC.

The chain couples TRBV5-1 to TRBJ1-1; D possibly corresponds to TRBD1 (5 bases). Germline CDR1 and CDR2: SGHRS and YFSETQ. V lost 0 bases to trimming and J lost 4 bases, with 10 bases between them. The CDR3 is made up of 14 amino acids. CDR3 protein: CASSLERGSTEAFF. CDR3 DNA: TGCGCCAGCAGCTTGGAGCGGGGGAGCACTGAAGCTTTCTTT.

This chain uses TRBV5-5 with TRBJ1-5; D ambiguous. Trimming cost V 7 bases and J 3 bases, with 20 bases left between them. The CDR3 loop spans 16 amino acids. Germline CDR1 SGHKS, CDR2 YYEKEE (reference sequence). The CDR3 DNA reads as TGTGCCAGCGGCCCAAGTATTCGTGCTGACAATCAGCCCCAGCATTTT. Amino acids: CASGPSIRADNQPQHF.

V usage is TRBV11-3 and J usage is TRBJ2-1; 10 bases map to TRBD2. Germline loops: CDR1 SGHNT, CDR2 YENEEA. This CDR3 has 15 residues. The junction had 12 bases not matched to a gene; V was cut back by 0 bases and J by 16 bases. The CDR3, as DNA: TGTGCCAGCAGCTTAGATCGAGCGGGAGGGCATGAACACTTCTTC. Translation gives CASSLDRAGGHEHFF.

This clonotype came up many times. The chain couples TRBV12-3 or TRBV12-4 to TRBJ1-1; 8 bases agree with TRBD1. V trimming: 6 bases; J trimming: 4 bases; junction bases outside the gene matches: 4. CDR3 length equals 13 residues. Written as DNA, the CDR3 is TGTGCCAGCAGCCAGGGGGCTTCCACTGAAGCTTTCTTT. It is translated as CASSQGASTEAFF.

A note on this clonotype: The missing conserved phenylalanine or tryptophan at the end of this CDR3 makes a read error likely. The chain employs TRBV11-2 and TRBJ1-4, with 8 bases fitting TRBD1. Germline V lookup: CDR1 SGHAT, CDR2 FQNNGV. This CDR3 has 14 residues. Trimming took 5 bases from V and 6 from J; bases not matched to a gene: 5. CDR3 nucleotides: TGTGCCAGCAGCCTCGGACAGGGACATGAAAAACTGTTTTTA. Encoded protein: CASSLGQGHEKLFL.

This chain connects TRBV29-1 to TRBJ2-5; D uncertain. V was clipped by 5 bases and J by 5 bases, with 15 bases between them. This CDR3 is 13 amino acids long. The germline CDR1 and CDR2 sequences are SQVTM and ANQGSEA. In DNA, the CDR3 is TGCAGCGTTACGCCTGGGGTCCAGGAGACCCAGTACTTC. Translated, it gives CSVTPGVQETQYF.

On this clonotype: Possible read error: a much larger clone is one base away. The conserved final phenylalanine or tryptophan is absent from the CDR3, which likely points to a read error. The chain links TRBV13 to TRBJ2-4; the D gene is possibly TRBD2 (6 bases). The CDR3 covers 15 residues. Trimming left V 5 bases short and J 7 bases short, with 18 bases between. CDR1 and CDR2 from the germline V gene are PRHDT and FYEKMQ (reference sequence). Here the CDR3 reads CASSTTAGGRNIQYS. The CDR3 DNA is TGTGCCAGCAGCACCACAGCGGGCGGTCGGAACATTCAGTACTCC.

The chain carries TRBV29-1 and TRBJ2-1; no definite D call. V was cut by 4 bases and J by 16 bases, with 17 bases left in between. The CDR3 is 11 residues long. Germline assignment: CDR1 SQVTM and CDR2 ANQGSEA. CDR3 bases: TGCAGCGTTGCCCCTATGTATGAGTACTTCTTC. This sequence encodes CSVAPMYEYFF.

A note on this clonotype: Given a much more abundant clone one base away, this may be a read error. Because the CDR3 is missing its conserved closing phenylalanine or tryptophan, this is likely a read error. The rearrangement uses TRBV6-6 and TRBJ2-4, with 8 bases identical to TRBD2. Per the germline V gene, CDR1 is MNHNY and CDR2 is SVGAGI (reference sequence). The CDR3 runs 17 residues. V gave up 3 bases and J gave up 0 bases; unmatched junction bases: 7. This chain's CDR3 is CASSYLKREKAKNIQYL. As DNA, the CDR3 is TGTGCCAGCAGTTATCTGAAGCGGGAGAAAGCCAAAAACATTCAGTACCTC.

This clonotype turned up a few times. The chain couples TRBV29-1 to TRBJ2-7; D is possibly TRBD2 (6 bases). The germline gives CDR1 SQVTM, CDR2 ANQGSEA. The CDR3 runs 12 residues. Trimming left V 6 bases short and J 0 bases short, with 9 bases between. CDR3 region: CSVTRSSYEQYF. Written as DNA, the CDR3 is TGCAGCGTGACTAGAAGCTCCTACGAGCAGTACTTC.

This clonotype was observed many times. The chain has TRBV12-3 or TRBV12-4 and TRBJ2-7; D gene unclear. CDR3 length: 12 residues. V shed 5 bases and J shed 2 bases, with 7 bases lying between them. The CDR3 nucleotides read TGTGCCAGCAGTGCATCCCCCTACGAGCAGTACTTC. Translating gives CASSASPYEQYF.

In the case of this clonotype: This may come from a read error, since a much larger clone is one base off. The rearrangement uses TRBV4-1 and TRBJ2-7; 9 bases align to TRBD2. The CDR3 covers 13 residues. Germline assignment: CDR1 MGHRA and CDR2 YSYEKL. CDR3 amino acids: CASSGREGYKQYF. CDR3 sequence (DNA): TGCGCCAGCAGCGGGCGGGAGGGCTACAAGCAGTACTTC.